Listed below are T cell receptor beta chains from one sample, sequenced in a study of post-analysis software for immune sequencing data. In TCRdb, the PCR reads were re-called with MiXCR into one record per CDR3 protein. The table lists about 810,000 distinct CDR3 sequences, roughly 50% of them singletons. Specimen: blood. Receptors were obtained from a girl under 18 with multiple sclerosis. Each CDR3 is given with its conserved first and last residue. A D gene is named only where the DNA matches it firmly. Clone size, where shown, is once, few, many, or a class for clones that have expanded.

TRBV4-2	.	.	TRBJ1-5	TGTGCCAGCAGCCAAGGATCCTTGACCGCTAGCAATCAGCCCCAGCATTTT	CASSQGSLTASNQPQHF
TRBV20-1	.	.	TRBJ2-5	TGCAGTGCTAGGGAAACACAATACCAAGAGACCCAGTACTTC	CSARETQYQETQYF
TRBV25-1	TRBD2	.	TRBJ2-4	TGTGCCAGCAGTAACCACGAGACTAGCGGTAAAAACATTCAGTACTTC	CASSNHETSGKNIQYF
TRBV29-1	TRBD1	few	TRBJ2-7	TGCAGTGTCCTCAGGGGACAGGGTGATTACGAGCAGTACTTC	CSVLRGQGDYEQYF
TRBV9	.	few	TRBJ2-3	TGTGCCAGCAGCGTAGATGGTAGCGAAAGAGATACGCAGTATTTT	CASSVDGSERDTQYF
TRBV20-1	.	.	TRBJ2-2	TGCAGTGCTAGAGCCAGAGAGGGGGAGCTGTTTTTT	CSARAREGELFF
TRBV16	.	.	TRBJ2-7	TGTGCCAGCAGCCAAGTGGATGCAGGCCTCTACGAGCAGTACTTC	CASSQVDAGLYEQYF
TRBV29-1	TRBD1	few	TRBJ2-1	TGCAGCGTGGAAAGACGCCTGAGGACAGGGGATACCAATGAGCAGTTCTTC	CSVERRLRTGDTNEQFF
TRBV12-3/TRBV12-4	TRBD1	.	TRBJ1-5	TGTGCCAGCAGCGGGACAGCAACTAGCAATCAGCCCCAGCATTTT	CASSGTATSNQPQHF
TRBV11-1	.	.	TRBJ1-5	TGTGCCAGCAGCTTTGACGGAACGTACGAGCAGCCCCAGCATTTT	CASSFDGTYEQPQHF
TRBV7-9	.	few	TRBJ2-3	TGTGCCAGCAGCTTCGTCCTACCCTTCCCCAGCACAGATACGCAGTATTTT	CASSFVLPFPSTDTQYF
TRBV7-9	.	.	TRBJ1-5	TGTGCCAGCAGCTCAGGACGGTACAATCAGCCCCAGCATTTT	CASSSGRYNQPQHF
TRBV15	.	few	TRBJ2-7	TGTGCCACCAGCAGAGATTTGGTCGCGGGGTCCGTCTACGAGCAGTACTTC	CATSRDLVAGSVYEQYF
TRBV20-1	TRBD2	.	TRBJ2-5	TGCAGTGCTAGAGATCCCCTAGCGGGGGCGGAGACCCAGTACTTC	CSARDPLAGAETQYF
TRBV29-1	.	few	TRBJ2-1	TGCAGCTCCCGCGGGCAGGGGAATGAGCAGTTCTTC	CSSRGQGNEQFF
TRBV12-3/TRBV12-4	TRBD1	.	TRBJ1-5	TGTGCCAGCAGTTTAGCGGGGTCGAGGGGACAGGACATTAATCAGCCCCAGCATTTT	CASSLAGSRGQDINQPQHF
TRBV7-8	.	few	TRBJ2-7	TGTGCCAGCAGCTTAACCCACCGGACAGTTTCCTCCTACGAGCAGTACTTC	CASSLTHRTVSSYEQYF
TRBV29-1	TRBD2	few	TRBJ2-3	TGCAGCGTTGATAGCGGGGGAAGCACAGATACGCAGTATTTT	CSVDSGGSTDTQYF
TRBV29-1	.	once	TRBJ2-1	TGCAGCGTTGATCTTGGATGGACAGCCGATTGGTCTGAGCAGTTCTTC	CSVDLGWTADWSEQFF
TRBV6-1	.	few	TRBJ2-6	TGTGCCAGCAGTGTTGGCACAGGGATCTCTGGGGCCAACGTCCTGACTTTC	CASSVGTGISGANVLTF
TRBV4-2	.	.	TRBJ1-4	TGTGCCAGCAGCCAAGATCTCGGTGGGGGGCTAGGAGAAAAACTGTTTTTT	CASSQDLGGGLGEKLFF
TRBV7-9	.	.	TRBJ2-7	TGTGCCAGCAGCCTAGAGGGACACACAACCTACGAGCAGTACTTC	CASSLEGHTTYEQYF
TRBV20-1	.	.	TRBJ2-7	TGCAGTGCTATATTAGGGCTCTACGAGCAGTACTTC	CSAILGLYEQYF
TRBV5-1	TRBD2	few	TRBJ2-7	TGCGCCAGCAGCTCTCAACTAGCGGTGGTGGACGAGCAGTACTTC	CASSSQLAVVDEQYF
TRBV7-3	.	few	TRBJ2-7	TGTGCCAGCAGCTTATCCCTAGCGACGAACGAGCAGTACTTC	CASSLSLATNEQYF
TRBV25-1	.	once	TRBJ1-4	TGTGCCAGCAGTGAAGCGTTAGGTTCAACTAATGAAAAACTGTTTTTT	CASSEALGSTNEKLFF
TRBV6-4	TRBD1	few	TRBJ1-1	TGTGCCAGCAGTGACCAGGGGGCGACTGAAGCTTTCTTT	CASSDQGATEAFF
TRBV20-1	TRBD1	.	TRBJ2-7	TGCAGTGCTAGGGGGACAGGGGGCCCCTACGAGCAGTACTTC	CSARGTGGPYEQYF
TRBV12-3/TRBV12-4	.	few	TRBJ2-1	TGTGCCAGCAGTTCTAGAAGTAATGAGCAGTTCTTC	CASSSRSNEQFF
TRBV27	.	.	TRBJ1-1	TGTGCCAGCAGTTTCTCCGGGGGTTCGGTGTCTGAAGCTTTCTTT	CASSFSGGSVSEAFF
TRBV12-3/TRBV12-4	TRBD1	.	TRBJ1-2	TGTGCCAGCAAATCAAGGGACAGGGACTATGGCTGCACCTTC	CASKSRDRDYGCTF
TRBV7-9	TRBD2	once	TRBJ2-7	TGTGCCAGCAGCACTAGCGGGAGTCTTTACGAGCAGTACTTC	CASSTSGSLYEQYF
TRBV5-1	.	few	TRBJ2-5	TGCGCCAGCAGCTTGGCCCCCGGGGATCGAGAGACCCAGTACTTC	CASSLAPGDRETQYF
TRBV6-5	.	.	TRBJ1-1	TGTGCCAGCAGGATGGGGACTGAAGCTTTCTTT	CASRMGTEAFF
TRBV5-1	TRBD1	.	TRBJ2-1	TGCGCCAGCCGAGGGGTTTACAGGGGCGACTCCTACAATGAGCAGTTCTTC	CASRGVYRGDSYNEQFF
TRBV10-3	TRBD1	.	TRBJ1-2	TGTGCCATCAGTGAGTCAACCGGGACAGGGGATTATGGCTACACCTTC	CAISESTGTGDYGYTF
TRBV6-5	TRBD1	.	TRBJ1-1	TGTGCCAGCAGTCTCGGGACAGGGTCCATGAACACTGAAGCTTTCTTT	CASSLGTGSMNTEAFF
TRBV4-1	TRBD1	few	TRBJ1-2	TGCGCCAGCAGCCAACGAGACAGGGGCGCTGGCTATGGCTACACCTTC	CASSQRDRGAGYGYTF
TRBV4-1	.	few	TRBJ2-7	TGCGCCAGCAGCCCCCAGCGATGGGGCAACGAGCAGTACTTC	CASSPQRWGNEQYF
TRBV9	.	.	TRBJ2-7	TGTGCCAGCAGCTCCCAAGGCGGGACGTCCTACGAGCAGTACTTC	CASSSQGGTSYEQYF